These 15 T cell receptor beta chains came from one sample sequenced in a study of blood T cell repertoires in COVID-19 (dated by TCRdb to the early 2020s). Library preparation was by the immunoSEQ multiplex PCR assay. In TCRdb, the immuneACCESS table is reduced to in-frame sequences with V and J assigned. These tables do not hold every clone; where another copy was compared, an unresolved V gene accounts for under half, and the others remain unexplained. A total of tens of thousands of clones appear in this sample, roughly 90% of them only once. Roughly 4.5% of the sample is in the top ten clones. Sequencing was carried out using peripheral blood. These receptors all stem from an elderly woman with active or convalescent COVID-19.

The chain employs TRBV29-1 and TRBJ2-1; 16 positions match TRBD2. Germline CDR1 and CDR2: SQVTM and ANQGSEA. With V trimmed by 7 bases and J by 0 bases, 6 bases remained unmatched. The CDR3 has 17 amino acids. CDR3 region: CSATGLAGGGSYNEQFF. As DNA, the CDR3 is TGCAGCGCAACGGGACTAGCGGGAGGGGGCTCCTACAATGAGCAGTTCTTC.

The rearrangement uses TRBV14 and TRBJ2-3; 10 nucleotides line up with TRBD2. The CDR3 sequence is 14 residues long. Trimming removed 4 bases from V and 6 bases from J; junction bases left unmatched: 4. Looked up from germline, CDR1 is SGHDN and CDR2 is FVKESK. In DNA, the CDR3 is TGTGCCAGCAGCCGGACTAGCGGCCTGGATACGCAGTATTTT. Protein product: CASSRTSGLDTQYF.

The chain carries TRBV7-2 and TRBJ2-7; D remains unclear. The CDR3 length is 14 residues. Germline assignment: CDR1 SGHTA and CDR2 FQGNSA. V lost 1 base and J lost 2, with 9 bases in between. In DNA form, the CDR3 reads TGTGCCAGCAGCTTAGGTAGCCCAGCCTACGAGCAGTACTTC. It encodes CASSLGSPAYEQYF.

This clone was counted between two and nine times. The rearrangement joins TRBV4-3 to TRBJ2-4; the match to TRBD1 covers 8 bases. Germline lookup yields CDR1 LGHNA and CDR2 YSLEER. This CDR3 contains 17 residues. V dropped 1 base and J dropped 8; count of bases not matched to a gene: 13. The CDR3 nucleotides read TGCGCCAGCAGCCAAGCTGGTACAGGGGGGATGAGGGACATTCAGTACTTC. This codes for CASSQAGTGGMRDIQYF.

The chain joins TRBV27 to TRBJ1-6; 7 positions agree with TRBD1. The length of the CDR3 is 16 residues. Germline assignment: CDR1 MNHEY and CDR2 SMNVEV (reference sequence). V lost 5 bases to trimming and J lost 6 bases; unmatched junction nucleotides: 10. CDR3 sequence reads: CASSARSAGGNSPLHF. CDR3 in DNA: TGTGCCAGCAGTGCCCGGTCGGCAGGGGGTAATTCACCCCTCCACTTT.

The J gene is TRBJ2-3, the V gene TRBV21-1; the D call TRBD1 from the table was never checked on the DNA. TRBV21-1 is noted as a pseudogene. CDR3 length: 23 amino acids. The CDR3 DNA reads as TGTGCCAGCAGCAAAGCCGGGACAGGGGGTGAGATCGGTGTTATTTGGGGCACAGATACGCAGTATTTT. Protein: CASSKAGTGGEIGVIWGTDTQYF.

The chain employs TRBV27 and TRBJ2-1; TRBD1 matches 12 bases. The junction had 5 bases not matched to a gene; V was cut back by 2 bases and J by 9 bases. Germline V gene data show CDR1 as MNHEY and CDR2 as SMNVEV (reference sequence). There are 15 residues in the CDR3. CDR3 loop: CASSLRGQGATEQFF. The CDR3 nucleotides are TGTGCCAGCAGTTTACGGGGACAGGGGGCGACTGAGCAGTTCTTC.

The chain joins TRBV5-5 to TRBJ1-2; D is perhaps TRBD1 (6 bases). V lost 4 bases and J lost 8, with 12 bases in between. The CDR3 contains 12 residues. Germline CDR1 reads SGHKS; CDR2 reads YYEKEE (reference sequence). In nucleotides, the CDR3 is TGTGCCAGCAGCATGGGGGGCAGAGGCTACACCTTC. The encoded protein is CASSMGGRGYTF.

This rearrangement joins TRBV4-3 to TRBJ1-4; tentative D call: TRBD1 (6 bases). V was pared by 4 bases and J by 3 bases, with 15 bases between. Germline assignment: CDR1 LGHNA and CDR2 YSLEER. The CDR3 totals 16 residues. CDR3 nucleotide sequence: TGCGCCAGCAGCCTCAGGGGTGATGCGGCTAATGAAAAACTGTTTTTT. Translated, it gives CASSLRGDAANEKLFF.

As to this clone: One junction end disagrees with the germline gene, perhaps due to a read error. The CDR3 reads CASRGQGALNAEAFF. The CDR3 coding sequence is TGTGCCAGCAGGGGACAGGGGGCCCTGAACGCTGAAGCTTTCTTT. V gene TRBV6-5 combines with J gene TRBJ1-1, with 12 nucleotides matching TRBD1. This CDR3 contains 15 residues. Per germline, CDR1 MNHEY and CDR2 SVGAGI.

This sequence joins TRBV30 and TRBJ2-2, with TRBD1 as a possible D gene (5 bases). CDR3 length: 13 residues. Per the germline V gene, CDR1 is GTSNPN and CDR2 is SVGIG (reference sequence). Trimming took off 0 bases at V and 6 bases at J, with 8 bases between the two ends. The CDR3 loop is CAWSVGRAGELFF. DNA for the CDR3: TGTGCCTGGAGTGTAGGCAGGGCCGGGGAGCTGTTTTTT.

This chain joins TRBV27 and TRBJ2-3, with 9 bases fitting TRBD1. Germline V gene data show CDR1 as MNHEY and CDR2 as SMNVEV (reference sequence). The CDR3 has 18 residues. The V gene end was trimmed by 5 bases and the J gene end by 4 bases; junction bases not matched to a gene: 16. CDR3 region: CASSIVSTGTGFPDTQYF. Here the CDR3 DNA reads TGTGCCAGCAGTATAGTTTCCACCGGGACAGGGTTTCCAGATACGCAGTATTTT.

The chain combines TRBV27 with TRBJ1-6; TRBD1 matches at 8 bases. With V trimmed by 5 bases and J by 12 bases, 9 bases remained unmatched. CDR1 is MNHEY, CDR2 SMNVEV, per germline (reference sequence). The CDR3 is 14 residues long. The DNA for the CDR3 is TGTGCCAGCAGTCCACAGGGGGTTCGGGGACCCCTCCACTTT. Translation: CASSPQGVRGPLHF.

This chain uses TRBV19 with TRBJ2-7, with TRBD2 matching over 10 bases. V gave up 9 bases and J gave up 1 base; unmatched junction bases: 6. This CDR3 spans 14 amino acids. Germline values: CDR1 LNHDA, CDR2 SQIVND (reference sequence). As DNA, the CDR3 is TGTGCCAGCCGGACTAGCGGAAATTCCTACGAGCAGTACTTC. Translated: CASRTSGNSYEQYF.

This chain joins TRBV28 and TRBJ2-7, with 13 bases that match TRBD2. The CDR3 has 15 residues. Germline CDR1 is MDHEN and CDR2 is SYDVKM. V lost 6 bases and J lost 12; bases outside the gene matches: 14. The chain's CDR3 is CASRPPLTSGRAPYF. The CDR3 nucleotides read TGTGCCAGCAGGCCGCCTCTCACTAGCGGGAGGGCCCCGTACTTC.